This entry lists 32 T cell receptor beta chains sequenced from one sample in a study of blood T cell repertoires in COVID-19. Some clones are missing from TCRdb's copy, which holds only in-frame ones; the method was immunoSEQ multiplex PCR. The data contain 200,000 to 250,000 clones, 70% to 90% of them singletons. The sequenced material came from peripheral blood. The source of these receptors is a man aged 35 to 55 with acute or convalescent COVID-19.

The count of this clone is one. The chain is built from TRBV25-1 and TRBJ1-1; 7 bases match TRBD1. In germline, CDR1 is MGHDK, CDR2 SYGVNS. The CDR3 runs 16 residues. Trimming cost V 4 bases and J 4 bases; bases outside gene matches: 12. This CDR3 reads CASSALAGGKSTEAFF. The CDR3 bases are TGTGCCAGCAGTGCATTGGCAGGGGGGAAGAGCACTGAAGCTTTCTTT.

This clone was seen only once. The chain employs TRBV27 and TRBJ2-7; 8 bases are shared with TRBD2. The germline gives CDR1 MNHEY, CDR2 SMNVEV (reference sequence). Trimming cost V 6 bases and J 5 bases; bases outside gene matches: 18. The CDR3 spans 17 residues. The CDR3 DNA is TGTGCCAGCAGGAGCCCCGGGCTCGGGAGGGAAGGAGACGAGCAGTACTTC. This codes for CASRSPGLGREGDEQYF.

In DNA, the CDR3 is TGTGCCAGCAGCTTAGGGCAGGGCAATGAGCAGTTCTTC. Amino acids: CASSLGQGNEQFF. The gene calls are TRBV11-3 and TRBJ2-1; D might be TRBD1 (5 bases). With 1 base removed from V and 6 bases from J, the gap between germline ends came to 7 bases. The CDR3 covers 13 residues. CDR1 and CDR2 from the germline V gene are SGHNT and YENEEA.

This clone showed up just once. The chain links TRBV7-8 to TRBJ2-1; D might be TRBD2 (6 bases). Trimming stripped 3 bases from V and 4 bases from J, with 10 bases between. The germline V gene has CDR1 SGHVS and CDR2 FQNEAQ. The CDR3 loop spans 14 amino acids. The CDR3 here is CASSFGGAYNEQFF. The CDR3 DNA sequence: TGTGCCAGCAGCTTCGGGGGAGCTTACAATGAGCAGTTCTTC.

This chain uses TRBV6-6 with TRBJ2-3; D perhaps matches TRBD2 (6 bases). The CDR3 extends over 12 amino acids. V was cut by 9 bases and J by 6 bases, with 13 bases left in between. Germline V gene lookup returns CDR1 MNHNY and CDR2 SVGAGI (reference sequence). The CDR3, as DNA: TGTGCCAGTCTAGCGTGGGCGGATACGCAGTATTTT. It encodes CASLAWADTQYF.

This clone was observed once. The chain has TRBV3-1 (or the pseudogene TRBV3-2) and TRBJ1-1; 9 bases line up with TRBD1. Germline V lookup: CDR1 LGHDT, CDR2 YNNKEL (reference sequence). Unmatched junction bases numbered 8, after V lost 3 bases and J lost 0 bases. The CDR3 consists of 17 residues. For the CDR3, the DNA is TGTGCCAGCAGCCATCCCGGGACAGGGAGGGTGAACACTGAAGCTTTCTTT. Encoded protein: CASSHPGTGRVNTEAFF.

This rearrangement joins TRBV5-4 to TRBJ1-1, with 7 bases fitting TRBD1. Trimming took 1 base from V and 0 from J; bases not matched to a gene: 0. Germline-derived CDR1 and CDR2 are SGHNT and YYREEE (reference sequence). The CDR3 loop spans 14 amino acids. CDR3 sequence reads: CASSLQGVNTEAFF. As DNA, the CDR3 is TGTGCCAGCAGCTTGCAGGGGGTGAACACTGAAGCTTTCTTT. Looking up the rest from reference TRBV5-4 and TRBJ1-1 gives the full variable domain: ETGVTQSPTHLIKTRGQQVTLRCSSQSGHNTVSWYQQALGQGPQFIFQYYREEENGRGNFPPRFSGLQFPNYSSELNVNALELDDSALYLCASSLQGVNTEAFFGQGTRLTVV.

The chain combines TRBV6-2 or TRBV6-3 with TRBJ1-6; maybe TRBD1 (6 bases). Germline lookup yields CDR1 MNHEY and CDR2 SVGEGT. With 2 bases removed from V and 7 bases from J, the gap between germline ends came to 18 bases. CDR3 size: 17 residues. The CDR3 region has the DNA TGTGCCAGCAGTTACGCGCCCGCGGGGGGCTGGAATTCACCCCTCCACTTT. Protein sequence: CASSYAPAGGWNSPLHF.

This chain links TRBV28 with TRBJ1-2, with D unresolved. Trimming took off 5 bases at V and 0 bases at J, with 10 bases between the two ends. CDR3 size: 14 residues. Germline CDR1 is MDHEN and CDR2 is SYDVKM. The CDR3 DNA follows: TGTGCCAGCAGTCGGGATACCCCTAACTATGGCTACACCTTC. Translating it yields CASSRDTPNYGYTF.

J is TRBJ2-2 and V is TRBV9; tentatively, D is TRBD2 (6 bases). The V gene lost 2 bases and the J gene lost 5 bases, with 22 bases spanning the gap. The germline gives CDR1 SGDLS, CDR2 YYNGEE. This CDR3 has 18 amino acids. DNA of the CDR3: TGTGCCAGCAGCGTGGGGACTGGCAGCTGGGGCGGTACCGGGGAGCTGTTTTTT. It is translated as CASSVGTGSWGGTGELFF. The complete variable domain, with remaining parts taken from reference TRBV9 and TRBJ2-2, reads DSGVTQTPKHLITATGQRVTLRCSPRSGDLSVYWYQQSLDQGLQFLIQYYNGEERAKGNILERFSAQQFPDLHSELNLSSLELGDSALYFCASSVGTGSWGGTGELFFGEGSRLTVL.

The chain couples TRBV19 to TRBJ1-5; D uncertain. CDR3 length: 14 amino acids. Trimming pared 4 bases from V and 7 bases from J, leaving 14 bases between. The germline CDR1 and CDR2 sequences are LNHDA and SQIVND (reference sequence). The CDR3 spells CASSTPGGEQPQHF. As DNA, the CDR3 is TGTGCCAGTAGTACCCCAGGAGGAGAACAGCCCCAGCATTTT.

The rearrangement joins TRBV28 to TRBJ1-1, with D unclear. CDR1 is MDHEN, CDR2 SYDVKM, per germline. Deletions cut 4 bases from V and 1 base from J, with 4 bases between. The CDR3 is 12 residues long. CDR3 region: CASSWRNTEAFF. CDR3 nucleotide sequence: TGTGCCAGCAGTTGGAGGAACACTGAAGCTTTCTTT. Full variable domain (outside the CDR3, taken from reference TRBV28 and TRBJ1-1): DVKVTQSSRYLVKRTGEKVFLECVQDMDHENMFWYRQDPGLGLRLIYFSYDVKMKEKGDIPEGYSVSREKKERFSLILESASTNQTSMYLCASSWRNTEAFFGQGTRLTVV.

This clone was observed a handful of times. The genes are TRBV7-8 and TRBJ1-5; D call uncertain. The CDR3 contains 12 residues. The ends were cut back, 5 bases at V and 6 bases at J, with 8 bases in the middle. Germline assignment: CDR1 SGHVS and CDR2 FQNEAQ. This CDR3 reads CASSPYGQPQHF. The CDR3 DNA reads TGTGCCAGCAGCCCATACGGTCAGCCCCAGCATTTT.

The rearrangement uses TRBV12-3 or TRBV12-4 and TRBJ1-1; D is unclear. The length of the CDR3 is 13 residues. The germline V and J ends were trimmed by 3 bases and 1 base, with 6 bases remaining between them. DNA for the CDR3: TGTGCCAGCAGTTTTGGCAAGAACACTGAAGCTTTCTTT. This gives the protein CASSFGKNTEAFF.

This clone was seen once. This rearrangement joins TRBV29-1 to TRBJ2-5, with 7 bases lining up with TRBD2. CDR1 and CDR2 (germline): SQVTM, ANQGSEA. Trimming at V came to 3 bases and at J to 4 bases, leaving 14 bases not matched to a gene. The CDR3 is 16 residues long. CDR3 sequence (DNA): TGCAGCGTTGATTCCCTAGCGGAGACCATCGGAGAGACCCAGTACTTC. This encodes CSVDSLAETIGETQYF.

The chain uses TRBV2 and TRBJ1-6; D gene ambiguous. The CDR3 extends over 12 amino acids. Per germline, CDR1 SNHLY and CDR2 FYNNEI. Trimming cost V 3 bases and J 6 bases, with 3 bases left between them. The CDR3 sequence is CASSESNSPLHF. CDR3 coding DNA: TGTGCCAGCAGTGAGAGTAATTCACCCCTCCACTTT. Full variable domain (remainder filled in from reference TRBV2 and TRBJ1-6): EPEVTQTPSHQVTQMGQEVILRCVPISNHLYFYWYRQILGQKVEFLVSFYNNEISEKSEIFDDQFSVERPDGSNFTLKIRSTKLEDSAMYFCASSESNSPLHFGNGTRLTVT.

The chain recombines TRBV19 with TRBJ1-5; D remains unclear. The CDR3 spans 14 residues. Germline CDR1 and CDR2: LNHDA and SQIVND (reference sequence). The V gene lost 11 bases and the J gene lost 6 bases, with 20 bases spanning the gap. CDR3: CARPGVGRGQPQHF. As DNA, the CDR3 is TGTGCCCGTCCTGGGGTAGGGAGAGGTCAGCCCCAGCATTTT.

The rearrangement joins TRBV30 to TRBJ1-1, with D perhaps matching TRBD1 (6 bases). CDR1 and CDR2 from the germline V gene are GTSNPN and SVGIG (reference sequence). The CDR3 totals 13 residues. V dropped 5 bases and J dropped 10 bases, with 20 bases sitting between them. The CDR3 coding sequence is TGTGCCTGGGCTACAGGGTTGGGATCGGGAGCTTTCTTT. Residues: CAWATGLGSGAFF.

V and J are TRBV6-1 and TRBJ1-2, with TRBD1 identical over 12 bases. The germline V gene has CDR1 MNHNS and CDR2 SASEGT. The CDR3 length is 16 residues. Unmatched junction bases numbered 7, after V lost 4 bases and J lost 4 bases. CDR3 sequence: CASSVSGTGGIYGYTF. The CDR3 DNA is TGTGCCAGCAGTGTTTCCGGGACAGGGGGCATCTATGGCTACACCTTC.

The chain joins TRBV9 to TRBJ1-2, with D unclear. V was pared by 0 bases and J by 8 bases, with 14 bases between. The CDR3 is made up of 14 amino acids. Germline assignment: CDR1 SGDLS and CDR2 YYNGEE. DNA for the CDR3: TGTGCCAGCAGCGTAGAGAGCGGTCGAGGGGGCTACACCTTC. Translated, it gives CASSVESGRGGYTF. Complete variable domain (other parts from reference TRBV9 and TRBJ1-2): DSGVTQTPKHLITATGQRVTLRCSPRSGDLSVYWYQQSLDQGLQFLIQYYNGEERAKGNILERFSAQQFPDLHSELNLSSLELGDSALYFCASSVESGRGGYTFGSGTRLTVV.

To note about this clone: The sample carries other DNA sequences with the same CDR3. The chain recombines TRBV9 with TRBJ2-2; D is possibly TRBD1 (5 bases). The V and J ends lost 0 bases and 4 bases respectively, with 7 bases between them. Germline V gene sequence: CDR1 SGDLS, CDR2 YYNGEE. The CDR3 is 14 amino acids. The CDR3 is CASSVGGGTGELFF. CDR3 bases: TGTGCCAGCAGCGTAGGGGGCGGCACCGGGGAGCTGTTTTTT.

This chain connects TRBV28 to TRBJ1-6; no clear D gene. Trimming removed 7 bases at V and 5 bases at J, with 18 bases between. CDR1 and CDR2 (germline): MDHEN, SYDVKM. This CDR3 is built from 16 residues. The CDR3 nucleotides are TGTGCCAGCACCGAAGGAGTTTGGAGCCATAATTCACCCCTCCACTTT. Translation gives CASTEGVWSHNSPLHF.

This clone was seen more than once but under ten times. The chain is built from TRBV3-1 (or the pseudogene TRBV3-2) and TRBJ2-2; D is perhaps TRBD2 (6 bases). This CDR3 spans 18 amino acids. CDR1 is LGHDT and CDR2 is YNNKEL in the germline V gene (reference sequence). Trimming left V 3 bases short and J 1 base short, with 18 bases between. CDR3 nucleotides: TGTGCCAGCAGCCATACCCATGAGCGGGCTTGGAACACCGGGGAGCTGTTTTTT. As protein: CASSHTHERAWNTGELFF.

This clone was counted a few times. The chain carries TRBV7-9 and TRBJ2-1, with TRBD2 identical over 7 bases. Germline-derived CDR1 and CDR2 are SEHNR and FQNEAQ (reference sequence). V dropped 5 bases and J dropped 5; count of bases not matched to a gene: 12. The CDR3 spans 16 residues. CDR3 loop: CASSPKAGTTNNEQFF. CDR3 in DNA: TGTGCCAGCAGCCCCAAGGCCGGGACTACGAACAATGAGCAGTTCTTC. The full variable domain, completed using reference TRBV7-9 and TRBJ2-1, is DTGVSQNPRHKITKRGQNVTFRCDPISEHNRLYWYRQTLGQGPEFLTYFQNEAQLEKSRLLSDRFSAERPKGSFSTLEIQRTEQGDSAMYLCASSPKAGTTNNEQFFGPGTRLTVL.

The chain couples TRBV11-1 to TRBJ1-2; the D gene is possibly TRBD1 (6 bases). The germline V gene has CDR1 SGHAT and CDR2 FQDESV (reference sequence). Trimming pared 5 bases from V and 8 bases from J, leaving 15 bases between. The CDR3 consists of 13 residues. The CDR3 loop reads CASSEERGRGYTF. The CDR3 DNA reads TGTGCCAGCAGCGAAGAGAGGGGGAGAGGCTACACCTTC.

The rearrangement links TRBV30 to TRBJ1-2; D is possibly TRBD1 (5 bases). CDR3 length equals 13 residues. V was cut by 3 bases and J by 6 bases, with 14 bases left in between. The V gene's germline CDR1 is GTSNPN and CDR2 SVGIG (reference sequence). CDR3 nucleotides: TGTGCCTGGAGCCCCCGGCAGGGCCATGGCTACACCTTC. It is translated as CAWSPRQGHGYTF. Full variable domain (remainder filled in from reference TRBV30 and TRBJ1-2): SQTIHQWPATLVQPVGSPLSLECTVEGTSNPNLYWYRQAAGRGLQLLFYSVGIGQISSEVPQNLSASRPQDRQFILSSKKLLLSDSGFYLCAWSPRQGHGYTFGSGTRLTVV.

This rearrangement joins TRBV10-3 to TRBJ2-1, with 11 bases aligning to TRBD2. The germline CDR1 and CDR2 sequences are ENHRY and SYGVKD. The V segment lost 6 bases and the J segment 0 bases; nucleotides outside the gene matches: 10. The CDR3 is made up of 18 amino acids. The CDR3 nucleotides read TGTGCCATCAGGACGACTAGCGGGGACCCGAGCTCCTACAATGAGCAGTTCTTC. Translating it yields CAIRTTSGDPSSYNEQFF.

This clone was seen a single time. This sequence joins TRBV6-5 and TRBJ2-3; 9 bases fit TRBD1. V lost 6 bases and J lost 3; bases outside the gene matches: 4. Per the germline V gene, CDR1 is MNHEY and CDR2 is SVGAGI. The CDR3 totals 14 residues. Written as DNA, the CDR3 is TGTGCCAGCAGGCCCGGACAGGGGACAGATACGCAGTATTTT. Residues: CASRPGQGTDTQYF.

The chain couples TRBV12-3 or TRBV12-4 to TRBJ1-1, with D unresolved. This CDR3 has 13 residues. Trimming removed 6 bases at V and 1 base at J, with 9 bases between. CDR3 protein: CASSLLRNTEAFF. CDR3 in DNA: TGTGCCAGCAGCCTACTGAGGAACACTGAAGCTTTCTTT.

This clone was observed a few times. The chain combines TRBV19 with TRBJ1-1; maybe TRBD1 (6 bases). This CDR3 is built from 15 residues. Between the trimmed V and J ends, which lost 6 bases and 1 base, there was a span of 15 bases. The germline gives CDR1 LNHDA, CDR2 SQIVND (reference sequence). CDR3 nucleotides: TGTGCCAGTAGGAAAAATACAGGGTCGAACACTGAAGCTTTCTTT. The encoded protein is CASRKNTGSNTEAFF.

The CDR3 nucleotides read TGTGCCAGTAGTCTCAGGAGGGCAGGGGGCTTCTTCGGCAATCAGCCCCAGCATTTT. Its protein is CASSLRRAGGFFGNQPQHF. This sequence joins TRBV19 and TRBJ1-5; 8 nucleotides match TRBD1. This CDR3 is 19 amino acids long. The germline CDR1 and CDR2 sequences are LNHDA and SQIVND (reference sequence). V was pared by 5 bases and J by 2 bases, with 17 bases of the junction left unmatched.

This chain joins TRBV9 and TRBJ2-6; a possible D gene is TRBD2 (5 bases). The CDR3 consists of 15 residues. Germline V gene lookup returns CDR1 SGDLS and CDR2 YYNGEE. Trimming stripped 3 bases from V and 4 bases from J, with 11 bases between. The CDR3 is CASSGGETGANVLTF. The CDR3 bases are TGTGCCAGCAGCGGGGGAGAGACCGGGGCCAACGTCCTGACTTTC.